Presented here are 22 T cell receptor beta chains from one specimen sequenced in a study of blood T cell repertoires in COVID-19. The assay was immunoSEQ multiplex PCR, and TCRdb's table has in-frame clones only and misses some. The sample lists about 100,000 clones, about 91% occurring once. Sequencing used peripheral blood. Source of these receptors: a man between 50 and 59 years old with acute or convalescent COVID-19.

This clone was observed once. CDR3 sequence (DNA): TGTGCCAGCAGTGATGTGGGGGGAAGGGAAAAACTGTTTTTT. Protein product: CASSDVGGREKLFF. The chain employs TRBV6-1 and TRBJ1-4, with D possibly matching TRBD1 (5 bases). Germline V gives CDR1 MNHNS, CDR2 SASEGT. Trimming took 3 bases from V and 8 from J, leaving 13 bases between them. This CDR3 comprises 14 residues.

The J gene is TRBJ1-1, the V gene TRBV24-1; D is uncertain. This CDR3 has 15 residues. V lost 3 bases, J lost 5 bases, and 15 bases lay in between. Germline values: CDR1 KGHDR, CDR2 SFDVKD. CDR3 residues: CATSDAGSGSTEAFF. For the CDR3, the DNA is TGTGCCACCAGTGATGCGGGCTCCGGGAGTACTGAAGCTTTCTTT.

CDR3 amino acids: CASSLQTGGSPDTQYF. The DNA for the CDR3 is TGCGCCAGCAGCTTACAGACAGGGGGCTCCCCAGATACGCAGTATTTT. The chain carries TRBV5-1 and TRBJ2-3; 10 bases align to TRBD1. In germline, CDR1 is SGHRS, CDR2 YFSETQ. The CDR3 has 16 amino acids. The V segment lost 2 bases and the J segment 4 bases; nucleotides outside the gene matches: 7.

The chain couples TRBV9 to TRBJ1-5; D remains ambiguous. The ends were cut back, 0 bases at V and 0 bases at J, with 7 bases in the middle. This CDR3 is built from 15 residues. Per the germline V gene, CDR1 is SGDLS and CDR2 is YYNGEE. The CDR3 spells CASSVAGYSNQPQHF. The CDR3 nucleotides read TGTGCCAGCAGCGTAGCGGGGTATAGCAATCAGCCCCAGCATTTT.

This clone has ten or more counts. The rearrangement links TRBV6-6 to TRBJ2-2; D gene uncertain. V lost 3 bases and J lost 6, with 8 bases in between. CDR1 MNHNY and CDR2 SVGAGI come from the germline V gene (reference sequence). The CDR3 contains 13 residues. The CDR3 nucleotides are TGTGCCAGCAGTTATCGTACACCCGGGGAGCTGTTTTTT. This sequence encodes CASSYRTPGELFF.

This clone was detected only once. The chain has TRBV5-1 and TRBJ2-3; D gene unclear. The germline CDR1 and CDR2 sequences are SGHRS and YFSETQ. The CDR3 has 12 residues. Between the trimmed V and J ends, which lost 2 bases and 6 bases, there was a span of 7 bases. DNA for the CDR3: TGCGCCAGCAGCTTAAAGCCGGATACGCAGTATTTT. Protein sequence: CASSLKPDTQYF.

The chain carries TRBV15 and TRBJ2-2, with TRBD2 as a possible D gene (6 bases). Per germline, CDR1 LNHNV and CDR2 YYDKDF (reference sequence). V lost 7 bases to trimming and J lost 5 bases, with 17 bases between them. The length of the CDR3 is 15 residues. CDR3 nucleotides: TGTGCCACCACCCTGAGGGCAGGGAGGACCGGGGAGCTGTTTTTT. It codes for CATTLRAGRTGELFF.

The gene calls are TRBV7-2 and TRBJ2-7; TRBD1 is a possible D gene (6 bases). The CDR3 sequence is 15 residues long. CDR1 SGHTA and CDR2 FQGNSA come from the germline V gene. V was trimmed by 6 bases and J by 2 bases, leaving 17 bases between them. In DNA form, the CDR3 reads TGTGCCAGCAGAATGGCCGGGACATCGGCCTACGAGCAGTACTTC. Its protein is CASRMAGTSAYEQYF.

V is TRBV15 and J is TRBJ1-1; D is ambiguous. V shed 10 bases and J shed 1 base, with 13 bases lying between them. CDR1 is LNHNV and CDR2 is YYDKDF in the germline V gene (reference sequence). This CDR3 has 13 residues. CDR3 protein: CAIQLRGNTEAFF. The CDR3 coding sequence is TGTGCCATCCAGTTGCGGGGGAACACTGAAGCTTTCTTT.

The rearrangement joins TRBV10-3 to TRBJ1-4, with D maybe TRBD1 (6 bases). The CDR3 has 15 amino acids. V dropped 0 bases and J dropped 14 bases, with 19 bases sitting between them. CDR1 ENHRY and CDR2 SYGVKD come from the germline V gene. The CDR3 sequence: CAISESAGGLSILFF. The CDR3 DNA reads as TGTGCCATCAGTGAGTCTGCCGGGGGGCTCTCGATTCTGTTTTTT.

This clone was picked up a small number of times. This rearrangement joins TRBV12-3 or TRBV12-4 to TRBJ1-1; D perhaps matches TRBD1 (6 bases). The length of the CDR3 is 12 residues. Trimming removed 6 bases from V and 5 bases from J, with 10 bases in between. CDR3 DNA: TGTGCCAGCAGACAAAGGGGGACTGAAGCTTTCTTT. This encodes CASRQRGTEAFF.

This chain uses TRBV5-1 with TRBJ2-5; D might be TRBD1 (6 bases). CDR3 length: 13 amino acids. Looked up from germline, CDR1 is SGHRS and CDR2 is YFSETQ. Trimming removed 0 bases at V and 5 bases at J, with 8 bases between. CDR3 protein: CASSLGGRETQYF. CDR3 nucleotide sequence: TGCGCCAGCAGCTTGGGGGGGCGTGAGACCCAGTACTTC.

The chain uses TRBV6-5 and TRBJ1-1, with D tentatively TRBD1 (5 bases). CDR3 size: 14 residues. Germline lookup yields CDR1 MNHEY and CDR2 SVGAGI. V gave up 5 bases and J gave up 6 bases, with 16 bases separating them. The CDR3 region has the DNA TGTGCCAGCAGTCGGATGACAGACAGCGCTGAAGCTTTCTTT. Protein: CASSRMTDSAEAFF.

This clone came up once. CDR3 nucleotide sequence: TGTGCCATCAGGGACAGGGGTCTGACAGATACGCAGTATTTT. Protein product: CAIRDRGLTDTQYF. The chain is built from TRBV10-3 and TRBJ2-3; 9 nucleotides line up with TRBD1. After removal of 6 bases from V and 3 bases from J, the junction contained 4 bases not matched to a gene. Germline V gene lookup returns CDR1 ENHRY and CDR2 SYGVKD. The CDR3 is 14 residues long.

The rearrangement links TRBV4-1 to TRBJ1-1; the match to TRBD1 covers 7 bases. V dropped 4 bases and J dropped 3; count of bases not matched to a gene: 17. This CDR3 comprises 18 residues. Germline lookup yields CDR1 MGHRA and CDR2 YSYEKL. CDR3 protein: CASSPPPGQRSYYTEAFF. The CDR3 coding sequence is TGCGCCAGCAGCCCTCCTCCGGGACAGCGCTCTTACTACACTGAAGCTTTCTTT.

The gene calls are TRBV11-2 and TRBJ2-1; D perhaps matches TRBD2 (6 bases). The CDR3 loop spans 17 amino acids. The germline V and J ends were trimmed by 2 bases and 5 bases, with 19 bases remaining between them. Germline assignment: CDR1 SGHAT and CDR2 FQNNGV. The CDR3 loop is CASSLNPHTGRHNEQFF. In DNA, the CDR3 is TGTGCCAGCAGCTTAAATCCACACACGGGGAGGCACAATGAGCAGTTCTTC.

The V and J genes are TRBV5-5 and TRBJ1-2; 7 bases match TRBD1. The CDR3 loop spans 14 amino acids. The V gene's germline CDR1 is SGHKS and CDR2 YYEKEE (reference sequence). After removal of 0 bases from V and 5 bases from J, the junction contained 4 bases not matched to a gene. The CDR3 region is CASSLEGQEYGYTF. The CDR3 bases are TGTGCCAGCAGCTTGGAAGGACAGGAGTATGGCTACACCTTC.

The rearrangement links TRBV19 to TRBJ2-2; D perhaps matches TRBD1 (6 bases). Deletions cut 5 bases from V and 5 bases from J, with 12 bases between. The germline gives CDR1 LNHDA, CDR2 SQIVND (reference sequence). The CDR3 covers 14 residues. CDR3 nucleotides: TGTGCCAGTAGTTATAACAGGGATACCGGGGAGCTGTTTTTT. It is translated as CASSYNRDTGELFF. The whole variable domain, remainder taken from reference TRBV19 and TRBJ2-2, is DGGITQSPKYLFRKEGQNVTLSCEQNLNHDAMYWYRQDPGQGLRLIYYSQIVNDFQKGDIAEGYSVSREKKESFPLTVTSAQKNPTAFYLCASSYNRDTGELFFGEGSRLTVL.

The rearrangement joins TRBV6-5 to TRBJ1-2; D uncertain. The CDR3 covers 14 residues. CDR1 is MNHEY and CDR2 is SVGAGI in the germline V gene. V lost 7 bases and J lost 2, with 14 bases in between. The CDR3 DNA reads as TGTGCCAGCACTAGAGTGCCCTTAAACTATGGCTACACCTTC. Translating it yields CASTRVPLNYGYTF.

The chain links TRBV30 to TRBJ2-1, with 9 bases matching TRBD2. Trimming took 5 bases from V and 2 from J; bases not matched to a gene: 4. This CDR3 contains 14 residues. The germline V gene encodes CDR1 GTSNPN and CDR2 SVGIG (reference sequence). The CDR3 DNA reads TGTGCCTGGTTAGCGGGGGACCCCTACAATGAGCAGTTCTTC. Its protein product is CAWLAGDPYNEQFF.

The V call is TRBV27, the J call TRBJ1-1; 11 bases line up with TRBD1. This CDR3 comprises 15 residues. CDR1 is MNHEY and CDR2 is SMNVEV in the germline V gene (reference sequence). J lost 1 base, V lost 6 bases, and 4 bases had no gene match. The CDR3 sequence is CASRWTGGRNTEAFF. CDR3 nucleotides: TGTGCCAGCAGATGGACAGGGGGCCGGAACACTGAAGCTTTCTTT.

V and J are TRBV4-1 and TRBJ1-3, with D uncertain. CDR1 and CDR2 from the germline V gene are MGHRA and YSYEKL. V lost 5 bases and J lost 1, with 18 bases in between. The CDR3 loop spans 17 amino acids. The CDR3 spells CASSSLYAGISGNTIYF. CDR3 sequence (DNA): TGCGCCAGCAGCTCCCTGTATGCCGGGATTTCTGGAAACACCATATATTTT.